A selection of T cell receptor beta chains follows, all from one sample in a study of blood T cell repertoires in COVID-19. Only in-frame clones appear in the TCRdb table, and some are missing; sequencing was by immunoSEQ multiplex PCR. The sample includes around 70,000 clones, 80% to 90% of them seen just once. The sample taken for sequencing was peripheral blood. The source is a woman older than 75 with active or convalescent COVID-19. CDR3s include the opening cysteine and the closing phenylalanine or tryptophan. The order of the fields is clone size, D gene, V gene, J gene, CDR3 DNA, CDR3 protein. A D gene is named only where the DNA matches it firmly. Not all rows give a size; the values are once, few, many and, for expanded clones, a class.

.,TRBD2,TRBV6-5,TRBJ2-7,TGTGCCAGCACCCCCCCAGGACTAGCGACCAACGAGCAGTACTTC,CASTPPGLATNEQYF
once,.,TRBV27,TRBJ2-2,TGTGCCAGCAGTTTTTGGACTACATCCACCGGGGAGCTGTTTTTT,CASSFWTTSTGELFF
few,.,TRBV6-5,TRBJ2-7,TGTGCCAGCACTACGACTCTTTCCACCTACGAGCAGTACTTC,CASTTTLSTYEQYF
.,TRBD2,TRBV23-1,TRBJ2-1,TGCGCCAGCAGTCCCGAAGGGAGGACTAGCGGAGATTACAATGAGCAGTTCTTC,CASSPEGRTSGDYNEQFF
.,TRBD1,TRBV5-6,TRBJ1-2,TGTGCCAGCAGCGGGACAGGCACTTCTGCCTACACCTTC,CASSGTGTSAYTF
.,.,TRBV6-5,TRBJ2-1,TGTGCCAGCAGTTACCGGCAGGGGAACAATGAGCAGTTCTTC,CASSYRQGNNEQFF
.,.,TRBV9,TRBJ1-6,TGTGCCAGCAGCGTTCAGGGCTCTAATTCACCCCTCCACTTT,CASSVQGSNSPLHF
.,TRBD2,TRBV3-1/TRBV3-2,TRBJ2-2,TGTGCCAGCAGTCCCCCGGCGGGGGGGGTATCGAACACCGGGGAGCTGTTTTTT,CASSPPAGGVSNTGELFF
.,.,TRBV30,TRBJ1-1,TGTGCCTGGAGTGTAGGGGGGGGACCGCCATTCTTT,CAWSVGGGPPFF
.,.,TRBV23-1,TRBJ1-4,TGCGCCAGCAGCTGGGGACAAGGTTTCGATAATGAAAAACTGTTTTTT,CASSWGQGFDNEKLFF
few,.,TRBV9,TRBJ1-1,TGTGCCAGCAGCGTAGTACAGGCTAACACTGAAGCTTTCTTT,CASSVVQANTEAFF
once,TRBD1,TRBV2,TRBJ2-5,TGTGCCAGCAGTGCTTGGGCAGGGGGCGCCCGGAAGACCCAGTACTTC,CASSAWAGGARKTQYF
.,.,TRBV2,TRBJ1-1,TGTGCCAGCAGTGACCAGGAGAACACTGAAGCTTTCTTT,CASSDQENTEAFF
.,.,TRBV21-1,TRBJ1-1,TGTGCCAGCAGCAACCAGGGCCCCAAGATGAACACTGAAGCTTTCTTT,CASSNQGPKMNTEAFF
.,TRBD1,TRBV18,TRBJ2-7,TGTGCCAGCTCACCCCAGACAGGGTTTCGGAACGAGCAGTACTTC,CASSPQTGFRNEQYF
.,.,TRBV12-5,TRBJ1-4,TGTGCTAGTGGTTTGGTCCAGAATGAAAAACTGTTTTTT,CASGLVQNEKLFF
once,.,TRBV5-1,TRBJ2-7,TGCGCCAGCACCCCGAGCGACTTTCCTACGAAGCAGTACTTC,CASTPSDFPTKQYF
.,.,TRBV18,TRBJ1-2,TGTGCCAGCTCACCACCATCAGCTAACTATGGCTACACCTTC,CASSPPSANYGYTF